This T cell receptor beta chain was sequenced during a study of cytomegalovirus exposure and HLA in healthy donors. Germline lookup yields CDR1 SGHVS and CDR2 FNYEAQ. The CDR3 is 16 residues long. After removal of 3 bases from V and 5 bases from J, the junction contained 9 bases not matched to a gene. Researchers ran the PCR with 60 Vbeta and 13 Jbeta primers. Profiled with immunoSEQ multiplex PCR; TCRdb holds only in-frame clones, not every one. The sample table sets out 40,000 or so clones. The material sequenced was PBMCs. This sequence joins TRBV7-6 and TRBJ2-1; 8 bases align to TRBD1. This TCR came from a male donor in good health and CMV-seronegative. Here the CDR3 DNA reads TGTGCCAGCAGCTTTAATGCAGGGGGCCAAGACAATGAGCAGTTCTTC. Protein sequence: CASSFNAGGQDNEQFF. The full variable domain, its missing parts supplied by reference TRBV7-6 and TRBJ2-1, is GAGVSQSPRYKVTKRGQDVALRCDPISGHVSLYWYRQALGQGPEFLTYFNYEAQQDKSGLPNDRFSAERPEGSISTLTIQRTEQRDSAMYRCASSFNAGGQDNEQFFGPGTRLTVL.